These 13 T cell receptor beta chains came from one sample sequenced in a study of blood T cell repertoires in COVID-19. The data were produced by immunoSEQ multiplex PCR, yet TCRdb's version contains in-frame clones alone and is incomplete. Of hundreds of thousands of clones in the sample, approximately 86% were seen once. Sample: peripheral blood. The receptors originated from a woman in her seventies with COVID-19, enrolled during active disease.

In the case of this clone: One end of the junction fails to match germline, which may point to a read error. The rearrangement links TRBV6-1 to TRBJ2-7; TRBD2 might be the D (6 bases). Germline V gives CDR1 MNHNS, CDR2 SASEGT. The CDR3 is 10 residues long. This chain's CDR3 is CASSERGTSF. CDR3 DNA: TGTGCCAGCAGTGAACGGGGGACCTCCTTC.

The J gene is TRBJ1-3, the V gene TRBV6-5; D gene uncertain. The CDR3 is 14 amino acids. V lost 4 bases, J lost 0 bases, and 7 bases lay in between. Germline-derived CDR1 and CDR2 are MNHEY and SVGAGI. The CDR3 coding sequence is TGTGCCAGCAGTTTCAGTCGCTCTGGAAACACCATATATTTT. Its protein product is CASSFSRSGNTIYF.

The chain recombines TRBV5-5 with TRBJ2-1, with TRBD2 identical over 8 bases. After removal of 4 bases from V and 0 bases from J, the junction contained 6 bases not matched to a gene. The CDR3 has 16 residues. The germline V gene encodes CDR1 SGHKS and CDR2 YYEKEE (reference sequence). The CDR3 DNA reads TGTGCCAGCAGCCTACTTGCGGGGGGCTCCTACAATGAGCAGTTCTTC. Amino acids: CASSLLAGGSYNEQFF.

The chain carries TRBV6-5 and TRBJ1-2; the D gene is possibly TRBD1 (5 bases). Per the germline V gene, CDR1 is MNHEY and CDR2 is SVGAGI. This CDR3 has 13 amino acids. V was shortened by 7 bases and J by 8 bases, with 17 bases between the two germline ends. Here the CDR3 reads CASILGGKGGYTF. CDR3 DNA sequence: TGTGCCAGCATCCTGGGGGGAAAAGGGGGCTACACCTTC.

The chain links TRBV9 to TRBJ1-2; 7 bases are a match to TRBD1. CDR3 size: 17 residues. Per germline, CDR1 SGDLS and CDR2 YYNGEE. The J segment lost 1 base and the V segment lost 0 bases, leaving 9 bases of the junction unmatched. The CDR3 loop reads CASSVVRRDSLNYGYTF. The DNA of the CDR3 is TGTGCCAGCAGCGTAGTTCGTAGGGACAGCCTTAACTATGGCTACACCTTC.

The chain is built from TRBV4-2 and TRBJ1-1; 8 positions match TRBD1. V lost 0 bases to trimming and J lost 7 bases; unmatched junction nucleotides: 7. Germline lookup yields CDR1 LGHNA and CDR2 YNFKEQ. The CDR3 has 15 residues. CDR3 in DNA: TGTGCCAGCAGCCAAGATTACAGGGGGGAAGATGAAGCTTTCTTT. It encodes CASSQDYRGEDEAFF.

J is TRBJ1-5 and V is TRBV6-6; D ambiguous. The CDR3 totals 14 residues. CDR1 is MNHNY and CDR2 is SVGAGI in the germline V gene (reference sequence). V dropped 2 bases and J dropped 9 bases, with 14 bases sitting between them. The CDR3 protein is CASSYAVSKPPQHF. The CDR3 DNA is TGTGCCAGCAGTTACGCGGTTAGCAAGCCGCCCCAGCATTTT.

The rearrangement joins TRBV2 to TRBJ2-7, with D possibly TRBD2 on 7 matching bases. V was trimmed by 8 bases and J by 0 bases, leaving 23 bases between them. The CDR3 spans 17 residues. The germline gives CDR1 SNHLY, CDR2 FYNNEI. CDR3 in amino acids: CASGGAKGVRSSYEQYF. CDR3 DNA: TGTGCCAGCGGGGGGGCCAAAGGTGTACGGAGCTCCTACGAGCAGTACTTC.

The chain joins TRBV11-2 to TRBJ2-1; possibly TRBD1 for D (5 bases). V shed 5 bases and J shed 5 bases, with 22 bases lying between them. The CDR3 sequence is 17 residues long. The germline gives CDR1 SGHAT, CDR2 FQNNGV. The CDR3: CASSPRFPGFTHNEQFF. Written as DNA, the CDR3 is TGTGCCAGCAGCCCTCGGTTTCCAGGGTTTACACACAATGAGCAGTTCTTC.

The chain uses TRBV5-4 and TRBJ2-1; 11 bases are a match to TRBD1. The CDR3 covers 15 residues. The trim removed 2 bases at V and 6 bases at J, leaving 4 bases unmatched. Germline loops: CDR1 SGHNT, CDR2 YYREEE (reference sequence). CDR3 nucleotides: TGTGCCAGCAGCTTCGGACAGGGGGCGATCAATGAGCAGTTCTTC. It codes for CASSFGQGAINEQFF.

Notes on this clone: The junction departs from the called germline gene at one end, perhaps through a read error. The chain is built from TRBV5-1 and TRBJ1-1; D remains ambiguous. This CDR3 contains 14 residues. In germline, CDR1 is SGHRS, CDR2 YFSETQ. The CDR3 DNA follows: TGCGCCAGCAGATTCGATAGTGTGAACGCTGAAGCTTTCTTT. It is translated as CASRFDSVNAEAFF.

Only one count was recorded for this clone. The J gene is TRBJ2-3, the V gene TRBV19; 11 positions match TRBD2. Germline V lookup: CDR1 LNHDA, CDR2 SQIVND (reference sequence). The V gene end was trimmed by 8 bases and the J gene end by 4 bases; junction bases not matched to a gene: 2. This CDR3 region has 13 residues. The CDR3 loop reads CASGSGGADTQYF. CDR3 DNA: TGTGCCAGTGGTAGCGGGGGGGCAGATACGCAGTATTTT.

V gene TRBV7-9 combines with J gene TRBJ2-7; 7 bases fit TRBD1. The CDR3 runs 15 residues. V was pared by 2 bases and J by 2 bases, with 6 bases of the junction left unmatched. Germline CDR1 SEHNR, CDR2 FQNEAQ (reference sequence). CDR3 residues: CASSLKTGEPYEQYF. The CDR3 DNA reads TGTGCCAGCAGCTTAAAAACAGGGGAACCCTACGAGCAGTACTTC. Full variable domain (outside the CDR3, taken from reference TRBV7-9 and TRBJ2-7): DTGVSQNPRHKITKRGQNVTFRCDPISEHNRLYWYRQTLGQGPEFLTYFQNEAQLEKSRLLSDRFSAERPKGSFSTLEIQRTEQGDSAMYLCASSLKTGEPYEQYFGPGTRLTVT.